The clone carrying this TCR beta chain appeared a single time. Its antigen remains unknown. The data were taken from a study of blood T cells in healthy people across ages. Looking at the study overall: Roughly one uniquely barcoded beta molecule per two T cells was captured.

Trimming cost V 4 bases and J 11 bases, with 15 bases left between them. Germline CDR1 reads LNHDA; CDR2 reads SQIVND (reference sequence). There are 13 residues in the CDR3. Points from the study as a whole: In older individuals, TCR beta diversity per million T cells was lower, falling roughly linearly with age.

A minimum of 7 million PBMCs was isolated per sample. Combining a sample-barcoded 5' primer with a J-beta primer mix, a second PCR ran for about 7 to 11 cycles. TCRdb re-called the 5' RACE reads through MiXCR, storing one row per CDR3 protein. The profile shows under 2 million distinct CDR3 sequences, 30% to 35% of them singletons. This rearrangement joins TRBV19 to TRBJ1-5, with no clear D. This clonotype was sampled from a woman aged 30 to 39 in good health. Sequenced input: blood. The CDR3 sequence: CASSKARNLAQHF. The CDR3 nucleotides read TGTGCCAGTAGTAAGGCCCGGAATTTAGCCCAGCATTTT.